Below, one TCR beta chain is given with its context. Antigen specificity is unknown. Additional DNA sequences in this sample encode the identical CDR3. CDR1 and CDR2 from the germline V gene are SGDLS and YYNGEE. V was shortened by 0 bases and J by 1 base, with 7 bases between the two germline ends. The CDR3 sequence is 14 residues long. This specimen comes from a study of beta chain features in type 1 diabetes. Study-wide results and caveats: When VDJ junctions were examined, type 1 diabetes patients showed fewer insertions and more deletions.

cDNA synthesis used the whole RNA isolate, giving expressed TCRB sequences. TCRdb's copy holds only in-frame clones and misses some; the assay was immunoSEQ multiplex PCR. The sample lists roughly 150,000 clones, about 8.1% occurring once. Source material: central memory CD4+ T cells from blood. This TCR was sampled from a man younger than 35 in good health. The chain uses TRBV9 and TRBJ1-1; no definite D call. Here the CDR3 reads CASSVGSGNTEAFF. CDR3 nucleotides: TGTGCCAGCAGCGTAGGCTCGGGGAACACTGAAGCTTTCTTT.